This T cell receptor beta chain was obtained from a study of graft-versus-host responses after intestinal transplantation. This table comes from immunoSEQ multiplex PCR, and its TCRdb copy is limited to in-frame clones, with some not included. The repertoire holds about 14,000 clones, with 30% to 35% as singletons. CDR1 is SGHVS, CDR2 FQNEAQ, per germline. CDR3 length: 20 residues. V lost 2 bases to trimming and J lost 1 base; unmatched junction nucleotides: 11. The chain is built from TRBV7-8 and TRBJ2-1; 13 bases map to TRBD2. The sample was alloreactive CD4+ T cells from a mixed lymphocyte reaction culture, taken before intestinal transplant. Subset specified: CFSE-low proliferating T cells sorted from roughly 6-day pre-transplant mixed lymphocyte reaction (GvH or HvG direction). The receptor was derived from a human patient who received an intestinal transplant. This CDR3 is CASSLRRTSGRAQSYNEQFF. Written as DNA, the CDR3 is TGTGCCAGCAGCTTACGTCGAACTAGCGGGAGGGCCCAGTCCTACAATGAGCAGTTCTTC. The full variable domain, rest sourced from reference TRBV7-8 and TRBJ2-1, is GAGVSQSPRYKVAKRGQDVALRCDPISGHVSLFWYQQALGQGPEFLTYFQNEAQLDKSGLPSDRFFAERPEGSVSTLKIQRTQQEDSAVYLCASSLRRTSGRAQSYNEQFFGPGTRLTVL.